This TCR beta chain stems from a study of T cell responses to AZD1222 COVID-19 vaccine. A note on this clone: Its antigen is as yet unknown.

The V and J ends lost 8 bases and 2 bases respectively, with 11 bases between them. The length of the CDR3 is 13 residues. The V gene's germline CDR1 is LGHDT and CDR2 YNNKEL (reference sequence). Overall study findings and caveats: AZD1222 recipients seropositive at baseline numbered only six or seven. Along spike, vaccine-associated CD4 TCRs were found throughout, with dominance at 160-218 and 743-854.

Assay used: immunoSEQ multiplex PCR; TCRdb lists only in-frame clones, some missing. The profile covers around 200,000 clones, with around 94% appearing a single time and roughly 1.7% taken by the ten largest. Specimen: peripheral blood, collected 28 days after the second AZD1222 dose. This receptor was obtained from an adult who received the AZD1222 COVID-19 vaccine. The genes are TRBV3-1 (or the pseudogene TRBV3-2) and TRBJ2-3, with D hard to call. This CDR3 reads CASGPGPTDTQYF. The CDR3 DNA is TGTGCCAGCGGCCCTGGGCCCACAGATACGCAGTATTTT.